The next 17 T cell receptor beta chains were all read from a single sample in a study of graft-versus-host responses after intestinal transplantation. Their target antigens are unknown. Repertoires were generated with immunoSEQ multiplex PCR, while TCRdb's copy carries only in-frame clones and drops some. The sample holds fewer than 95,000 clones; 94% are singletons and the top ten take over 0.15%. This material consisted of unstimulated CD4+ T cells sorted from spleen or lymph node cells, taken before transplant. The receptor source for this set is a human donor who was the organ donor for an intestinal transplant.

As for this clone: The junction departs from germline at one end; a sequencing error may be responsible. This chain joins TRBV19 and TRBJ2-7; the match to TRBD1 covers 7 bases. The CDR3 is made up of 15 amino acids. Germline-derived CDR1 and CDR2 are LNHDA and SQIVND (reference sequence). The DNA for the CDR3 is TGTGCCAGTAGTATAGACGCGCGACAGGGTTGGGTCTTGAGCTTC. Translation: CASSIDARQGWVLSF.

This chain uses TRBV5-6 with TRBJ2-7, with D hard to call. CDR3 size: 16 residues. The V gene lost 0 bases and the J gene lost 3 bases, with 16 bases spanning the gap. The germline V gene encodes CDR1 SGHDT and CDR2 YYEEEE. The CDR3 protein is CASSLGFSAPFYEQYF. For the CDR3, the DNA is TGTGCCAGCAGCTTGGGTTTCAGCGCCCCCTTCTACGAGCAGTACTTC.

The CDR3 region has the DNA TGTGCCAGCAGCTTGCTATGGGGCATTAGCTATGGCTACACCTTC. Amino acids: CASSLLWGISYGYTF. This chain uses TRBV5-5 with TRBJ1-2; possibly TRBD1 for D (5 bases). This CDR3 comprises 15 residues. CDR1 is SGHKS and CDR2 is YYEKEE in the germline V gene (reference sequence). The V end was cut by 1 base, the J end by 4 bases, with 14 bases between. Full variable domain (outside the CDR3, taken from reference TRBV5-5 and TRBJ1-2): DAGVTQSPTHLIKTRGQQVTLRCSPISGHKSVSWYQQVLGQGPQFIFQYYEKEERGRGNFPDRFSARQFPNYSSELNVNALLLGDSALYLCASSLLWGISYGYTFGSGTRLTVV.

The chain uses TRBV20-1 and TRBJ1-1, with TRBD1 as a possible D gene (6 bases). The CDR3 runs 9 residues. Germline values: CDR1 DFQATT, CDR2 SNEGSKA (reference sequence). Trimming took 5 bases from V and 8 from J, leaving 6 bases between them. In DNA, the CDR3 is TGCAGTGCTGGGACAGAAGCTTTCTTT. Translation gives CSAGTEAFF.

V and J are TRBV7-9 and TRBJ1-5, with D hard to call. Germline V gives CDR1 SEHNR, CDR2 FQNEAQ (reference sequence). The CDR3 is 17 amino acids. V lost 4 bases and J lost 2, with 18 bases in between. The CDR3 DNA sequence: TGTGCCAGCAGCTCCAACTGGGCCCAATGGGGCAATCAGCCCCAGCATTTT. Translation gives CASSSNWAQWGNQPQHF. The entire variable domain, with the rest obtained from reference TRBV7-9 and TRBJ1-5, is as follows: DTGVSQNPRHKITKRGQNVTFRCDPISEHNRLYWYRQTLGQGPEFLTYFQNEAQLEKSRLLSDRFSAERPKGSFSTLEIQRTEQGDSAMYLCASSSNWAQWGNQPQHFGDGTRLSIL.

This sequence joins TRBV5-6 and TRBJ1-1; D is unresolved. The CDR3 loop spans 13 amino acids. Germline V lookup: CDR1 SGHDT, CDR2 YYEEEE. V was pared by 4 bases and J by 0 bases, with 7 bases between. The CDR3 protein is CASSSMMNTEAFF. As DNA, the CDR3 is TGTGCCAGCAGCAGCATGATGAACACTGAAGCTTTCTTT. Combining the CDR3 with reference TRBV5-6 and TRBJ1-1 gives the whole variable domain DAGVTQSPTHLIKTRGQQVTLRCSPKSGHDTVSWYQQALGQGPQFIFQYYEEEERQRGNFPDRFSGHQFPNYSSELNVNALLLGDSALYLCASSSMMNTEAFFGQGTRLTVV.

This clone was recorded once. The chain uses TRBV18 and TRBJ2-7, with no clear D. Germline V gene sequence: CDR1 KGHSH, CDR2 LQKENI. This CDR3 region has 14 residues. Deletions cut 2 bases from V and 4 bases from J, with 12 bases between. CDR3 sequence (DNA): TGTGCCAGCTCACCAACAGCACACGGGTACGAGCAGTACTTC. Translation gives CASSPTAHGYEQYF.

This clone was found once. This rearrangement joins TRBV11-2 to TRBJ2-1; D gene unclear. The CDR3 runs to 15 residues. Germline CDR1 and CDR2: SGHAT and FQNNGV. V shed 4 bases and J shed 5 bases, with 15 bases lying between them. Here the CDR3 DNA reads TGTGCCAGCAGCTCCATACCTGCAGGTAACAATGAGCAGTTCTTC. This sequence encodes CASSSIPAGNNEQFF.

J is TRBJ2-7 and V is TRBV7-8, with 12 bases lining up with TRBD1. The CDR3 length is 14 residues. Looked up from germline, CDR1 is SGHVS and CDR2 is FQNEAQ. V gave up 3 bases and J gave up 4 bases; unmatched junction bases: 1. CDR3 protein: CASSLGQGAYEQYF. In nucleotides, the CDR3 is TGTGCCAGCAGCTTGGGACAGGGGGCGTACGAGCAGTACTTC.

CDR3 DNA: TGTGCCAGCTCACCGGCCGGGACTGAAGCTTTCTTT. Protein: CASSPAGTEAFF. The chain couples TRBV18 to TRBJ1-1, with D unresolved. The CDR3 is made up of 12 amino acids. Per germline, CDR1 KGHSH and CDR2 LQKENI. The germline V and J ends were trimmed by 3 bases and 5 bases, with 7 bases remaining between them. The whole variable domain, filled in from reference TRBV18 and TRBJ1-1, reads NAGVMQNPRHLVRRRGQEARLRCSPMKGHSHVYWYRQLPEEGLKFMVYLQKENIIDESGMPKERFSAEFPKEGPSILRIQQVVRGDSAAYFCASSPAGTEAFFGQGTRLTVV.

The chain has TRBV19 and TRBJ1-3; D is unresolved. The CDR3 length is 14 residues. The ends were cut back, 7 bases at V and 0 bases at J, with 10 bases in the middle. Germline lookup yields CDR1 LNHDA and CDR2 SQIVND (reference sequence). CDR3 sequence reads: CASNREVSGNTIYF. Here the CDR3 DNA reads TGTGCCAGTAACCGAGAAGTCTCTGGAAACACCATATATTTT.

This clone came up once. V and J are TRBV4-1 and TRBJ2-2, with a possible D match to TRBD2 (5 bases). Trimming removed 2 bases at V and 4 bases at J, with 14 bases between. Looked up from germline, CDR1 is MGHRA and CDR2 is YSYEKL. This CDR3 spans 16 amino acids. CDR3 nucleotide sequence: TGCGCCAGCAGCCAAACGGGATCAAAAGCCACCGGGGAGCTGTTTTTT. Amino acid sequence: CASSQTGSKATGELFF.

The J gene is TRBJ2-2, the V gene TRBV30; possible D gene TRBD2, 6 bases. Trimming removed 3 bases at V and 7 bases at J, with 33 bases between. This CDR3 has 20 residues. From germline, CDR1 is GTSNPN and CDR2 SVGIG (reference sequence). Written as DNA, the CDR3 is TGTGCCTGGAGCATCCGAATGCGGGGAGAAATAGGGGATACCGGCGGGGAGCTGTTTTTT. It codes for CAWSIRMRGEIGDTGGELFF.

This chain connects TRBV11-3 to TRBJ2-3; possible D gene TRBD1, 8 bases. Trimming took 7 bases from V and 3 from J, leaving 14 bases between them. Germline lookup yields CDR1 SGHNT and CDR2 YENEEA. The CDR3 is made up of 14 amino acids. CDR3 residues: CASNYRGGTDTQYF. In nucleotides, the CDR3 is TGTGCCAGCAACTACAGGGGGGGGACAGATACGCAGTATTTT.

V is TRBV28 and J is TRBJ2-3; no firm D call. The CDR3 loop spans 14 amino acids. V lost 2 bases and J lost 3, with 9 bases in between. The germline V gene encodes CDR1 MDHEN and CDR2 SYDVKM. Written as DNA, the CDR3 is TGTGCCAGCAGTTTACCCCCTCGTACAGATACGCAGTATTTT. As protein: CASSLPPRTDTQYF. Complete variable domain (other parts from reference TRBV28 and TRBJ2-3): DVKVTQSSRYLVKRTGEKVFLECVQDMDHENMFWYRQDPGLGLRLIYFSYDVKMKEKGDIPEGYSVSREKKERFSLILESASTNQTSMYLCASSLPPRTDTQYFGPGTRLTVL.

The chain recombines TRBV5-6 with TRBJ2-7, with 9 bases aligning to TRBD1. The CDR3 has 15 amino acids. J gave up 1 base and V 6 bases, and 8 bases lay outside the gene matches. Germline loops: CDR1 SGHDT, CDR2 YYEEEE. CDR3 sequence (DNA): TGTGCCAGCAACCCGCCGACAGGGGGTTCCTACGAGCAGTACTTC. Protein: CASNPPTGGSYEQYF. Full variable domain (missing parts from reference TRBV5-6 and TRBJ2-7): DAGVTQSPTHLIKTRGQQVTLRCSPKSGHDTVSWYQQALGQGPQFIFQYYEEEERQRGNFPDRFSGHQFPNYSSELNVNALLLGDSALYLCASNPPTGGSYEQYFGPGTRLTVT.

The chain has TRBV19 and TRBJ1-3, with D possibly matching TRBD1 (5 bases). With 6 bases removed from V and 0 bases from J, the gap between germline ends came to 12 bases. The germline V gene has CDR1 LNHDA and CDR2 SQIVND (reference sequence). This CDR3 has 15 amino acids. The CDR3 region is CASRASGISGNTIYF. The CDR3 nucleotides are TGTGCCAGTAGGGCGTCAGGGATCTCTGGAAACACCATATATTTT.